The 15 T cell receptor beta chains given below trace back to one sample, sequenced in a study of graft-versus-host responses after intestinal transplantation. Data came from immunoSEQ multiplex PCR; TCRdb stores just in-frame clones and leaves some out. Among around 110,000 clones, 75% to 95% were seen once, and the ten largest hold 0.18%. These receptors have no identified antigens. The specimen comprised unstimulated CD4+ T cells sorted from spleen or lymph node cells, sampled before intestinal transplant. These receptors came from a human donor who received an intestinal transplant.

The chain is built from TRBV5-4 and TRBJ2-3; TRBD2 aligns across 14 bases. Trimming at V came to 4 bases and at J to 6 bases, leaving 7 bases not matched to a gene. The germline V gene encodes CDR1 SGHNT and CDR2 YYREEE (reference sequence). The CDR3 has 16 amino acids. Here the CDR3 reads CASSRTSGGFGDTQYF. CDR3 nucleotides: TGTGCCAGCAGCAGGACTAGCGGGGGGTTTGGGGATACGCAGTATTTT.

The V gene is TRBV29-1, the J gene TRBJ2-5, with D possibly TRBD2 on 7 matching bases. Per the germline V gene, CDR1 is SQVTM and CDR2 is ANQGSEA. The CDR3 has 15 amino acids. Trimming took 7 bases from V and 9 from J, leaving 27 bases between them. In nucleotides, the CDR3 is TGCAGCGCCTTAAGTGGGGGGGCAGGTTCGGGAGCCCAGTACTTC. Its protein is CSALSGGAGSGAQYF.

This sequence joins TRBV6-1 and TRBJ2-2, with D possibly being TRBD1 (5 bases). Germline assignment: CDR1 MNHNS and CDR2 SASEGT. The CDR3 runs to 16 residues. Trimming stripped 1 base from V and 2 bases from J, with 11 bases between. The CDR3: CASSEEARVNTGELFF. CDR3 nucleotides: TGTGCCAGCAGTGAAGAGGCCAGGGTAAACACCGGGGAGCTGTTTTTT.

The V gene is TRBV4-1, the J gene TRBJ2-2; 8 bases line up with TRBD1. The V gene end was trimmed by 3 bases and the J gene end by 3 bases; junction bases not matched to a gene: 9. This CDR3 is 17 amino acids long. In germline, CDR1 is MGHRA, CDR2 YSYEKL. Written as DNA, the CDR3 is TGCGCCAGCAGCCAGGATACAGGGGGGAAGTACACCGGGGAGCTGTTTTTT. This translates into CASSQDTGGKYTGELFF.

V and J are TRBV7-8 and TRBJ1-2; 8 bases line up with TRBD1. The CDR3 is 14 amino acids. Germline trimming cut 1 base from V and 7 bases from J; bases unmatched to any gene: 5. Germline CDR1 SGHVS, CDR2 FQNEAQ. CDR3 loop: CASSLEGQVSGYTF. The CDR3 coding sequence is TGTGCCAGCAGCTTAGAGGGACAGGTCTCTGGCTACACCTTC. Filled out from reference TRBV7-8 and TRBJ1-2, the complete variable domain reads GAGVSQSPRYKVAKRGQDVALRCDPISGHVSLFWYQQALGQGPEFLTYFQNEAQLDKSGLPSDRFFAERPEGSVSTLKIQRTQQEDSAVYLCASSLEGQVSGYTFGSGTRLTVV.

Here the CDR3 reads CATSWGQGSGYTF. CDR3 DNA sequence: TGTGCCACCAGCTGGGGACAGGGCAGTGGCTACACCTTC. The chain has TRBV15 and TRBJ1-2; TRBD1 matches 9 bases. V dropped 5 bases and J dropped 7; count of bases not matched to a gene: 5. The germline CDR1 and CDR2 sequences are LNHNV and YYDKDF (reference sequence). The CDR3 runs to 13 residues.

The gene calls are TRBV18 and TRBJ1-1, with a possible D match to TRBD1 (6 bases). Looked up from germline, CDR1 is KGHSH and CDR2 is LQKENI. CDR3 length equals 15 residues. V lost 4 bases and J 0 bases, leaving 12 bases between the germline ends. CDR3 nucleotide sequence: TGTGCCAGCTCACACGGACAGATGATGAACACTGAAGCTTTCTTT. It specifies CASSHGQMMNTEAFF. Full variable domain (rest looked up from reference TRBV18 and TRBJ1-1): NAGVMQNPRHLVRRRGQEARLRCSPMKGHSHVYWYRQLPEEGLKFMVYLQKENIIDESGMPKERFSAEFPKEGPSILRIQQVVRGDSAAYFCASSHGQMMNTEAFFGQGTRLTVV.

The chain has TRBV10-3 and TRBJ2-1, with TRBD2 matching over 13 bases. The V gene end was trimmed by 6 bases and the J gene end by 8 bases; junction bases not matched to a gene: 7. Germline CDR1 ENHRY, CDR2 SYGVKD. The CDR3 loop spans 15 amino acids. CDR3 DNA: TGTGCCATCAGAACTAGCGGGGGGGCAATATATGAGCAGTTCTTC. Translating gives CAIRTSGGAIYEQFF.

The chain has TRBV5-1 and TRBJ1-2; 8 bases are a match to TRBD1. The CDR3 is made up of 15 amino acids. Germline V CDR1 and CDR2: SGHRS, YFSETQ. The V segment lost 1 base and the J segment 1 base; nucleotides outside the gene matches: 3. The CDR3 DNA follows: TGCGCCAGCAGCTTGACGACAGGGGATAACTATGGCTACACCTTC. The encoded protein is CASSLTTGDNYGYTF.

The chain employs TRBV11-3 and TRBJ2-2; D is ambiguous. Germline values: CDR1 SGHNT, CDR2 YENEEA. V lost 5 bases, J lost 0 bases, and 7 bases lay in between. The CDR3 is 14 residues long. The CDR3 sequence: CASSNTANTGELFF. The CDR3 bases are TGTGCCAGCAGCAACACAGCGAACACCGGGGAGCTGTTTTTT.

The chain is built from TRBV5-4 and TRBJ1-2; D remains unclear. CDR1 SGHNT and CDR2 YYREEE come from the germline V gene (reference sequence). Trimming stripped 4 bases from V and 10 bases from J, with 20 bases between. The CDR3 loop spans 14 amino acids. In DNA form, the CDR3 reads TGTGCCAGCAGCCTGTCATCCCACATCGTTGCCTACACCTTC. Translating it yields CASSLSSHIVAYTF.

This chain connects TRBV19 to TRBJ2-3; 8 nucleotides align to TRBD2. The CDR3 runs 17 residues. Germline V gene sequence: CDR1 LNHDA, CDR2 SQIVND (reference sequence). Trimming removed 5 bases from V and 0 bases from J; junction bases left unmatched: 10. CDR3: CASSPRPQRGSTDTQYF. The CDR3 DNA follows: TGTGCCAGTAGTCCCAGGCCTCAGCGGGGGAGCACAGATACGCAGTATTTT.

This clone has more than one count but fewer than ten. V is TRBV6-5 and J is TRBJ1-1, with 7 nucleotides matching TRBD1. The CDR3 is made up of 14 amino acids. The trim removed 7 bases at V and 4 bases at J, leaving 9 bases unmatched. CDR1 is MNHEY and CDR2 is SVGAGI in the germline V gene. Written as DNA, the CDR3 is TGTGCCAGCACCAGGACAGGTACTCTCACTGAAGCTTTCTTT. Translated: CASTRTGTLTEAFF.

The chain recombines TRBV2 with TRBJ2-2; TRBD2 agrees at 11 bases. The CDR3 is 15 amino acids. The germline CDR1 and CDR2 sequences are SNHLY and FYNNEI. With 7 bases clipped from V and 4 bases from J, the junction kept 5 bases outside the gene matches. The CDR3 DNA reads TGTGCCAGCAAGCGACTAGCGGGACTCACCGGGGAGCTGTTTTTT. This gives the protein CASKRLAGLTGELFF.

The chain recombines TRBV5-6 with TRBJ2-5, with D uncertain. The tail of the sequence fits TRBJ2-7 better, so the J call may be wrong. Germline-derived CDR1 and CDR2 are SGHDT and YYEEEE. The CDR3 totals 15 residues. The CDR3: CASSFSPGPYGEQYF. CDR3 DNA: TGTGCCAGCAGCTTTTCCCCAGGTCCCTACGGCGAGCAGTACTTC.